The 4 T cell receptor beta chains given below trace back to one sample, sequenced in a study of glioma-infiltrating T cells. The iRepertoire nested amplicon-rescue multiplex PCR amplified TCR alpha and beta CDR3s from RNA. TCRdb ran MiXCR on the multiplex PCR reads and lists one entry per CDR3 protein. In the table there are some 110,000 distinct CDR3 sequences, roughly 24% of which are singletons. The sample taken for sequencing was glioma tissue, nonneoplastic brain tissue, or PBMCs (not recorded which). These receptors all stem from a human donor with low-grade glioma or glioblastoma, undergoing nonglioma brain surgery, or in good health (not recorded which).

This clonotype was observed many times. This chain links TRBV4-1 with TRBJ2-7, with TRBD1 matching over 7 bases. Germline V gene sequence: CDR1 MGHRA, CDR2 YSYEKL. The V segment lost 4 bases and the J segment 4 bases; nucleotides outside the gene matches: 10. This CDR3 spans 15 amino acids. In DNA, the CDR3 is TGCGCCAGCAGCCCCCGTACCGACAGGGTTTACGAGCAGTACTTC. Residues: CASSPRTDRVYEQYF.

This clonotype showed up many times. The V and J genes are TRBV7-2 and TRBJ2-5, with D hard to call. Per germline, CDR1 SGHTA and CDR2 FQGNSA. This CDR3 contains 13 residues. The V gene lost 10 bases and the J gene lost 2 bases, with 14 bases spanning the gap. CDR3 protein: CATGPLQQETQYF. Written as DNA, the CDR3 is TGTGCCACCGGCCCCCTACAACAAGAGACCCAGTACTTC.

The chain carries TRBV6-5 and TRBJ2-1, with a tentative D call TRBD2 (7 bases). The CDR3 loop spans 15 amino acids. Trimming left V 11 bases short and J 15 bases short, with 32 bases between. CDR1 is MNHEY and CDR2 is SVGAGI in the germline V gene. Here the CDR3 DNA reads TGTGCCCGCCGTTCCGGGGGCCCGGGGGGCCCTGCGCCGTTCTTC. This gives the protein CARRSGGPGGPAPFF.

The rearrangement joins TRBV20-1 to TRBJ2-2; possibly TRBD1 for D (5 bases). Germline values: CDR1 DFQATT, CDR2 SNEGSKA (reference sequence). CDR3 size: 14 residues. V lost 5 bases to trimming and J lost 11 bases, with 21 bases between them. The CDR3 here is CSAPSDTYTSELFF. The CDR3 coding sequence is TGCAGTGCTCCCTCGGACACCTACACCAGTGAGCTGTTTTTT.